Below are 24 T cell receptor beta chains sequenced from a single sample in a study of T cells after posttransplantation cyclophosphamide. TCRdb keeps only in-frame clones here, not all; method: immunoSEQ multiplex PCR. The table records around 23,000 clones, almost 75% of them present only once. Sequences were obtained from memory CD4+ T cells sorted from PBMCs. These receptors were obtained from a woman in her sixties or seventies in good health, CMV-negative, and a related stem cell transplant donor.

The table lists this clone with a count of one. The chain links TRBV6-4 to TRBJ2-2, with 7 bases that match TRBD1. The germline V gene has CDR1 MRHNA and CDR2 SNTAGT. CDR3 length: 15 residues. J was trimmed by 6 bases and V by 3 bases; bases with no gene match: 7. CDR3 sequence (DNA): TGTGCCAGCAGTGAAGGGGGCGTCTTGTCCGGGGAGCTGTTTTTT. Residues: CASSEGGVLSGELFF.

The V and J genes are TRBV6-1 and TRBJ2-1; 7 bases align to TRBD1. The V and J ends lost 5 bases and 9 bases, in that order; junction bases with no gene match: 7. Germline V CDR1 and CDR2: MNHNS, SASEGT. The CDR3 has 13 amino acids. The CDR3 coding sequence is TGTGCCAGCAGTCCTACGGACAGGAGTGAGCAGTTCTTC. It specifies CASSPTDRSEQFF.

This chain uses TRBV2 with TRBJ2-5; 8 positions match TRBD2. Germline lookup yields CDR1 SNHLY and CDR2 FYNNEI. Trimming removed 6 bases from V and 2 bases from J; junction bases left unmatched: 17. The CDR3 sequence is 18 residues long. In DNA, the CDR3 is TGTGCCAGCAGGGGACTAGTGGTTCGGCGGGGAGTACAAGAGACCCAGTACTTC. Translating gives CASRGLVVRRGVQETQYF.

V is TRBV30 and J is TRBJ1-1; 9 nucleotides match TRBD1. The J segment lost 0 bases and the V segment lost 1 base, leaving 6 bases of the junction unmatched. The CDR3 spans 16 residues. The germline gives CDR1 GTSNPN, CDR2 SVGIG (reference sequence). The CDR3 DNA follows: TGTGCCTGGAGTGCAATGGGGACAGGGATGAACACTGAAGCTTTCTTT. Translating it yields CAWSAMGTGMNTEAFF.

A few counts support this clone. This chain links TRBV5-6 with TRBJ1-2; D gene unclear. Germline values: CDR1 SGHDT, CDR2 YYEEEE. V was pared by 3 bases and J by 8 bases, with 8 bases between. The CDR3 extends over 11 amino acids. CDR3 in amino acids: CASSSTVGYTF. CDR3 bases: TGTGCCAGCAGCTCCACAGTGGGCTACACCTTC.

V gene TRBV13 combines with J gene TRBJ2-7, with TRBD2 matching 13 bases. After removal of 5 bases from V and 2 bases from J, the junction contained 9 bases not matched to a gene. Looked up from germline, CDR1 is PRHDT and CDR2 is FYEKMQ (reference sequence). The CDR3 is made up of 17 amino acids. The CDR3 nucleotides read TGTGCCAGCAGCCCTCGACTAGCGGGAGGCCAAACCTACGAGCAGTACTTC. It encodes CASSPRLAGGQTYEQYF.

V and J are TRBV2 and TRBJ1-4; no definite D call. The CDR3 is made up of 14 amino acids. CDR1 is SNHLY, CDR2 FYNNEI, per germline. V was pared by 5 bases and J by 7 bases, with 14 bases between. DNA of the CDR3: TGTGCCAGCAGTTCGGGTGGTACTTTTGAAAAACTGTTTTTT. It codes for CASSSGGTFEKLFF.

The rearrangement joins TRBV9 to TRBJ2-2; 9 bases agree with TRBD2. CDR1 SGDLS and CDR2 YYNGEE come from the germline V gene. This CDR3 contains 18 residues. The trim removed 4 bases at V and 7 bases at J, leaving 17 bases unmatched. The CDR3 region is CASSHLGLARAGGGELFF. The CDR3 coding sequence is TGTGCCAGCAGCCACCTCGGACTAGCGCGCGCGGGTGGCGGGGAGCTGTTTTTT.

The chain is built from TRBV10-2 and TRBJ2-3, with 14 bases lining up with TRBD2. The V gene's germline CDR1 is WSHSY and CDR2 SAAADI. V was clipped by 4 bases and J by 0 bases; unmatched bases: 3. The CDR3 consists of 17 residues. The CDR3 region has the DNA TGCGCCAGCAGTGCCTGGACTAGCGGGGGGAGCACAGATACGCAGTATTTT. Protein: CASSAWTSGGSTDTQYF.

This clone was detected a few times. The chain combines TRBV10-3 with TRBJ1-4; D gene unclear. The CDR3 consists of 13 residues. Trimming pared 8 bases from V and 0 bases from J, leaving 7 bases between. Germline CDR1 is ENHRY and CDR2 is SYGVKD. The CDR3 here is CAIGRATNEKLFF. The CDR3 DNA is TGTGCCATCGGTCGAGCAACTAATGAAAAACTGTTTTTT.

This clone was seen once. The chain employs TRBV30 and TRBJ2-3; D is unresolved. The CDR3 extends over 14 amino acids. The V end lost 0 bases, the J end lost 5 bases, and 12 bases lay between the germline ends. Germline CDR1 is GTSNPN and CDR2 is SVGIG (reference sequence). As DNA, the CDR3 is TGTGCCTGGAGTGTGGGCTCCACCGTAGATACGCAGTATTTT. As protein: CAWSVGSTVDTQYF.

The chain combines TRBV9 with TRBJ2-7; 10 bases are a match to TRBD1. The CDR3 is made up of 14 amino acids. V dropped 2 bases and J dropped 4; count of bases not matched to a gene: 3. Germline CDR1 SGDLS, CDR2 YYNGEE. CDR3 sequence (DNA): TGTGCCAGCAGCGTCGCGGACAGGGGGTACGAGCAGTACTTC. This gives the protein CASSVADRGYEQYF.

The gene calls are TRBV18 and TRBJ2-4; D remains unclear. Germline loops: CDR1 KGHSH, CDR2 LQKENI. This CDR3 is 14 amino acids long. Trimming stripped 6 bases from V and 6 bases from J, with 15 bases between. CDR3 loop: CASSQPQNRNIQYF. The CDR3 DNA sequence: TGTGCCAGCTCCCAACCACAGAACAGAAACATTCAGTACTTC.

This chain uses TRBV7-8 with TRBJ2-5, with 8 bases identical to TRBD2. The last part of the DNA fits TRBJ2-7 better; the J call may be wrong. CDR3 size: 15 residues. Per germline, CDR1 SGHVS and CDR2 FQNEAQ. CDR3 residues: CASSSLAGSSYEQYF. The CDR3 DNA is TGTGCCAGCAGCTCATTAGCGGGGAGCTCCTACGAGCAGTACTTC.

This sequence joins TRBV5-6 and TRBJ2-2; 7 nucleotides line up with TRBD1. The V gene's germline CDR1 is SGHDT and CDR2 YYEEEE. There are 17 residues in the CDR3. Germline trimming cut 3 bases from V and 4 bases from J; bases unmatched to any gene: 12. CDR3 sequence: CASSSEDRARVTGELFF. CDR3 coding DNA: TGTGCCAGCAGCTCGGAAGACAGGGCCCGGGTCACCGGGGAGCTGTTTTTT.

This clone was found a few times. The chain employs TRBV13 and TRBJ1-1, with D maybe TRBD1 (6 bases). This CDR3 is built from 14 residues. Trimming left V 2 bases short and J 3 bases short, with 10 bases between. From germline, CDR1 is PRHDT and CDR2 FYEKMQ (reference sequence). The CDR3 nucleotides read TGTGCCAGCAGCTTAAGGGGGACATACACTGAAGCTTTCTTT. Its translation is CASSLRGTYTEAFF.

This clone was detected a few times. The chain joins TRBV28 to TRBJ1-2; 8 bases align to TRBD1. The CDR3 runs to 15 residues. Trimming cost V 2 bases and J 8 bases; bases outside gene matches: 10. Germline V gives CDR1 MDHEN, CDR2 SYDVKM. CDR3 region: CASSLPGQGAGGYTF. In nucleotides, the CDR3 is TGTGCCAGCAGTTTACCCGGTCAGGGGGCGGGAGGCTACACCTTC.

This clone was seen only a few times. The rearrangement joins TRBV7-3 to TRBJ1-1, with D possibly TRBD1 on 6 matching bases. CDR3 size: 14 residues. Germline V CDR1 and CDR2: SGHTA, FQGTGA. Trimming removed 2 bases at V and 1 base at J, with 8 bases between. The CDR3 loop is CASSLQGTNTEAFF. The CDR3 DNA is TGTGCCAGCAGCTTACAGGGGACGAACACTGAAGCTTTCTTT. Combining the CDR3 with reference TRBV7-3 and TRBJ1-1 gives the whole variable domain GAGVSQTPSNKVTEKGKYVELRCDPISGHTALYWYRQSLGQGPEFLIYFQGTGAADDSGLPNDRFFAVRPEGSVSTLKIQRTERGDSAVYLCASSLQGTNTEAFFGQGTRLTVV.

The rearrangement links TRBV10-3 to TRBJ1-2; tentatively, D is TRBD1 (5 bases). Per the germline V gene, CDR1 is ENHRY and CDR2 is SYGVKD. The CDR3 extends over 12 amino acids. V gave up 6 bases and J gave up 4 bases, with 9 bases separating them. CDR3 loop: CAISGGAYGYTF. The DNA of the CDR3 is TGTGCCATCAGCGGGGGAGCCTATGGCTACACCTTC.

This clone was observed a single time. The chain has TRBV6-1 and TRBJ2-2, with D perhaps TRBD1 (7 bases). The germline gives CDR1 MNHNS, CDR2 SASEGT. CDR3 length equals 14 residues. Trimming took off 10 bases at V and 4 bases at J, with 16 bases between the two ends. This chain's CDR3 is CATQRQGGTGELFF. DNA of the CDR3: TGTGCCACCCAAAGACAGGGAGGCACCGGGGAGCTGTTTTTT.

This clone was seen once. The chain employs TRBV19 and TRBJ1-2; 9 bases agree with TRBD1. The CDR3 loop spans 17 amino acids. Germline CDR1 is LNHDA and CDR2 is SQIVND (reference sequence). V lost 5 bases, J lost 4 bases, and 14 bases stayed unmatched. The CDR3 sequence is CASSPSRDRAEIYGYTF. For the CDR3, the DNA is TGTGCCAGTAGTCCGTCCCGGGACAGGGCGGAGATCTATGGCTACACCTTC.

V usage is TRBV9 and J usage is TRBJ2-3; TRBD1 matches 8 bases. Trimming cost V 4 bases and J 5 bases; bases outside gene matches: 12. Germline-derived CDR1 and CDR2 are SGDLS and YYNGEE. The CDR3 sequence is 16 residues long. The CDR3 sequence: CASSPQGAGGRDTQYF. CDR3 DNA sequence: TGTGCCAGCAGCCCCCAGGGGGCAGGGGGGAGAGATACGCAGTATTTT.

This chain connects TRBV7-9 to TRBJ1-4; D is unclear. Trimming cost V 1 base and J 0 bases, with 12 bases left between them. This CDR3 contains 17 residues. The germline gives CDR1 SEHNR, CDR2 FQNEAQ (reference sequence). The CDR3 bases are TGTGCCAGCAGCTTAGTGGGCACCACTGCAACTAATGAAAAACTGTTTTTT. This translates into CASSLVGTTATNEKLFF.

This clone was found a few times. The chain is built from TRBV4-3 and TRBJ1-2, with D perhaps matching TRBD1 (5 bases). CDR3 length equals 15 residues. The V gene lost 0 bases and the J gene lost 2 bases, with 10 bases spanning the gap. Germline V CDR1 and CDR2: LGHNA, YSLEER. CDR3 region: CASSQDLNRNYGYTF. The CDR3 coding sequence is TGCGCCAGCAGCCAAGACTTAAACAGGAACTATGGCTACACCTTC.